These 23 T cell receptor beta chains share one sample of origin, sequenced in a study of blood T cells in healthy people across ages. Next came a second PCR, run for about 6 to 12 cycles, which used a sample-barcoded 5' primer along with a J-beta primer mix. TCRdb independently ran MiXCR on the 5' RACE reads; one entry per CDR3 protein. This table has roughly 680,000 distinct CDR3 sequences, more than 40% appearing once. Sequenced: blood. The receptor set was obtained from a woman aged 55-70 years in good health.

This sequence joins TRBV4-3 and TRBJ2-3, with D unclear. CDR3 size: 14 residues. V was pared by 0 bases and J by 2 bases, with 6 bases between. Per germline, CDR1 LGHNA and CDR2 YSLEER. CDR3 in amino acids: CASSQDSHTDTQYF. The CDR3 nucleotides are TGCGCCAGCAGCCAAGATTCCCACACAGATACGCAGTATTTT.

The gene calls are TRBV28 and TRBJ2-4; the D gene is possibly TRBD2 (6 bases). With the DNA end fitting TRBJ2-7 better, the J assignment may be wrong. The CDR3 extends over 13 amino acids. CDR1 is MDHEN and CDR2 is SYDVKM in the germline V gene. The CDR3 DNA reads TGTGCCAGCGGGTTGGACTACGACTACGAGCAGTACTTC. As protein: CASGLDYDYEQYF.

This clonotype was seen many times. The CDR3 sequence is CSAENLPTSGRPRSSYNEQFF. In nucleotides, the CDR3 is TGCAGTGCTGAAAACCTCCCGACTAGCGGGAGGCCCCGCAGCTCCTACAATGAGCAGTTCTTC. The chain recombines TRBV20-1 with TRBJ2-1, with 13 bases identical to TRBD2. Germline CDR1 is DFQATT and CDR2 is SNEGSKA (reference sequence). CDR3 length: 21 residues. Losses at the gene ends were 5 bases for V and 0 bases for J; bases not matched to a gene: 19.

This chain's CDR3 is CASSYSVSKSYNEQFF. In nucleotides, the CDR3 is TGTGCCAGCAGTTACTCGGTCTCGAAATCCTACAATGAGCAGTTCTTC. The chain employs TRBV6-2 or TRBV6-3 and TRBJ2-1; D remains ambiguous. This CDR3 is 16 amino acids long. With 0 bases removed from V and 1 base from J, the gap between germline ends came to 10 bases. CDR1 is MNHEY and CDR2 is SVGEGT in the germline V gene.

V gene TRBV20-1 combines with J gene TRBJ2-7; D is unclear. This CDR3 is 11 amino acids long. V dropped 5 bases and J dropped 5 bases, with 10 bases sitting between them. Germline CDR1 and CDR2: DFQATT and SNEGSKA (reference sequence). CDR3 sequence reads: CSAGRFDEQYF. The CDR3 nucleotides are TGCAGTGCTGGGCGGTTCGACGAGCAGTACTTC.

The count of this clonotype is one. CDR3 in amino acids: CAISEGTVTYEQYF. DNA for the CDR3: TGTGCCATCAGTGAGGGGACAGTTACCTACGAGCAGTACTTC. The V and J genes are TRBV10-3 and TRBJ2-7; 7 bases match TRBD1. Germline V lookup: CDR1 ENHRY, CDR2 SYGVKD. The CDR3 runs 14 residues. J lost 2 bases, V lost 2 bases, and 3 bases had no gene match.

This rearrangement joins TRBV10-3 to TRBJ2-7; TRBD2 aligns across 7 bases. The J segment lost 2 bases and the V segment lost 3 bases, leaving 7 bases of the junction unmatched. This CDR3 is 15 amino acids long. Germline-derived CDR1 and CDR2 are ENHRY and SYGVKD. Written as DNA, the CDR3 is TGTGCCATCAGTGAATTCCAGGGAGGGACCTACGAGCAGTACTTC. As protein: CAISEFQGGTYEQYF.

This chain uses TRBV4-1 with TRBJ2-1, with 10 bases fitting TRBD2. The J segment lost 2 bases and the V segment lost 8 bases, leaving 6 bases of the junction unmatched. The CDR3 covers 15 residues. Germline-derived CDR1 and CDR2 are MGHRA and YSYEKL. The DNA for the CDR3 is TGCGCCAGCGGCCGGACTAGCGGAGCCTACAATGAGCAGTTCTTC. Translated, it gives CASGRTSGAYNEQFF.

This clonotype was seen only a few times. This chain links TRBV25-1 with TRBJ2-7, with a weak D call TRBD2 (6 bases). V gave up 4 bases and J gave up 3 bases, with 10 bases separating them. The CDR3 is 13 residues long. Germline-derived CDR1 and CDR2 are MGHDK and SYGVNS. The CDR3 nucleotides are TGTGCCAGCAGTGCTCGGGAGCTCTACGAGCAGTACTTC. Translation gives CASSARELYEQYF.

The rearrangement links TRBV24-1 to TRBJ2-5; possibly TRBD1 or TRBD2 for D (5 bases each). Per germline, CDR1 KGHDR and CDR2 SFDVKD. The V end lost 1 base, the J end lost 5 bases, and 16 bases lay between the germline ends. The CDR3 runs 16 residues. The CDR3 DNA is TGTGCCACCAGTGATTTTGCCGGGACCCGCAGGGAGACCCAGTACTTC. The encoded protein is CATSDFAGTRRETQYF.

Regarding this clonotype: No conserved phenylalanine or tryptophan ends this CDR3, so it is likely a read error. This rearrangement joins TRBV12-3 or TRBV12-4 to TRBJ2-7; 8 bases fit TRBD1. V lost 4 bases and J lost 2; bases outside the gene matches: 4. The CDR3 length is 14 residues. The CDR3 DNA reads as TGTGCCAGCAGTTACCGACAGGGGACCTACGAGCAGTACATC. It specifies CASSYRQGTYEQYI.

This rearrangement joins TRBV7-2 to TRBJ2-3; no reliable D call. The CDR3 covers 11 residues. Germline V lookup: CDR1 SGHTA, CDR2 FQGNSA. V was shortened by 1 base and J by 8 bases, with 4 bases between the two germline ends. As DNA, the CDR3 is TGTGCCAGCAGCTTAGTTGCTACGCAGTATTTT. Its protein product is CASSLVATQYF.

CDR3 in DNA: TGTGCCAGCAGTGACCTCGCCTATAGGGGCTTAGAGACCCAGTACTTC. It codes for CASSDLAYRGLETQYF. This chain connects TRBV25-1 to TRBJ2-7; D possibly corresponds to TRBD1 (5 bases). Gene TRBJ2-5 matches the end of the DNA better, so the J call may be wrong. Germline CDR1 MGHDK, CDR2 SYGVNS. CDR3 length: 16 amino acids.

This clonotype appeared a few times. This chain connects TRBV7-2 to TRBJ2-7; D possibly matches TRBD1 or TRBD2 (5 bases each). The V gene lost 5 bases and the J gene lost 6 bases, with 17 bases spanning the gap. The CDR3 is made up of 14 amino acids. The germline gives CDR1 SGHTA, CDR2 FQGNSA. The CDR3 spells CASSPGAVGCEQYF. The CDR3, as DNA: TGTGCCAGCAGCCCCGGGGCGGTTGGGTGCGAGCAGTACTTC.

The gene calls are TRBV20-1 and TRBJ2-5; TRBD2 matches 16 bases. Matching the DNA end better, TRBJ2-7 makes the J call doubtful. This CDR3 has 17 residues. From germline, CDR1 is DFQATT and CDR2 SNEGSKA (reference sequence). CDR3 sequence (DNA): TGCAGTGCTAGTTCGGGACTAGCGGGAGGGGTATCCGGCGAGCAGTACTTC. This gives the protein CSASSGLAGGVSGEQYF.

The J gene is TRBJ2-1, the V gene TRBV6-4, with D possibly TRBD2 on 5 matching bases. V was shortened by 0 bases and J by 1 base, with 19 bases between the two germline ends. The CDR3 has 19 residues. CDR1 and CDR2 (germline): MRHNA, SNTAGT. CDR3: CASSDSGSGPARSYNEQFF. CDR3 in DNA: TGTGCCAGCAGTGACTCTGGGAGCGGCCCGGCCCGATCCTACAATGAGCAGTTCTTC.

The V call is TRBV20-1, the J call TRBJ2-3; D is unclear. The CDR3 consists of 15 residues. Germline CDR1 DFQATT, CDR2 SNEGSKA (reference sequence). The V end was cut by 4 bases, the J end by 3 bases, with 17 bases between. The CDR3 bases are TGCAGTGCTATTAGGGCACAAGGGCCGACAGATACGCAGTATTTT. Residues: CSAIRAQGPTDTQYF.

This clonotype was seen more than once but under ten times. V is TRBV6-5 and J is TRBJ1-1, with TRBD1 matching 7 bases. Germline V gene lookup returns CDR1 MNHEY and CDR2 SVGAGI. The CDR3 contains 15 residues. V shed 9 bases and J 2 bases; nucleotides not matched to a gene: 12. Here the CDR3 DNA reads TGTGCCAGAGTTCCGGGACAGATGTTAAACACTGAAGCTTTCTTT. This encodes CARVPGQMLNTEAFF.

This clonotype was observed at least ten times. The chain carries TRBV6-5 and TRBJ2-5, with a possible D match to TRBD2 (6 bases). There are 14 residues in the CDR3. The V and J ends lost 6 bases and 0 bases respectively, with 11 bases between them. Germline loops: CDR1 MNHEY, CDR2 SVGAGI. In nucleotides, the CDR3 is TGTGCCAGCAGCCCGGGGGTGTACCAAGAGACCCAGTACTTC. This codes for CASSPGVYQETQYF.

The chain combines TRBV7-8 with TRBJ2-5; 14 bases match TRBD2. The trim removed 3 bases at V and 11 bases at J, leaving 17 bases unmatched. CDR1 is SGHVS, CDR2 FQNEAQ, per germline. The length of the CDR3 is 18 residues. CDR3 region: CASSLGPAGLAGVNEQYF. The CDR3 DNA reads TGTGCCAGCAGCTTGGGCCCGGCGGGACTAGCGGGAGTAAATGAGCAGTACTTC.

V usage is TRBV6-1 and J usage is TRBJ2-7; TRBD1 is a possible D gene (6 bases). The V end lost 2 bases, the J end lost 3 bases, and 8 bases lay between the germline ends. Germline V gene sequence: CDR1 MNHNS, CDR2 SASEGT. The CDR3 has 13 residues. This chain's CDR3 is CASSEQQGYEQYF. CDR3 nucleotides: TGTGCCAGCAGTGAACAACAGGGCTACGAGCAGTACTTC.

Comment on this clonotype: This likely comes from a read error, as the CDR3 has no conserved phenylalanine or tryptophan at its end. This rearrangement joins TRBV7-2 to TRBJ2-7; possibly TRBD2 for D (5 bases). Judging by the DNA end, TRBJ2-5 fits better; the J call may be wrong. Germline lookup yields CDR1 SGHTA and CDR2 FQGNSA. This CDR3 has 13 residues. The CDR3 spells CASSLARRETQYL. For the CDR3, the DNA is TGTGCCAGCAGCTTAGCAAGGAGGGAGACCCAGTACTTA.

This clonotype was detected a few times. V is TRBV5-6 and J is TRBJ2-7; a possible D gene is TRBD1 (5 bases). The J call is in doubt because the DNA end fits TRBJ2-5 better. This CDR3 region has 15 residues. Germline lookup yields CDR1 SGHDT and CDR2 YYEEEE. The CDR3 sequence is CASSNPQGLRETQYF. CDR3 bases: TGTGCCAGCAGCAATCCCCAGGGTCTGCGGGAGACCCAGTACTTC.